Below are 12 T cell receptor beta chains sequenced from a single sample in a study of chemoradiotherapy in HPV16-positive cancers (dated by TCRdb to between 2022 and 2023). The receptor library was made with the immunoSEQ multiplex PCR assay. TCRdb mirrors the immuneACCESS table, restricted to in-frame sequences. Some clones are absent from its copies; in checked studies, under half trace to an unresolved V gene, and the reason for the others is unknown. In this sample the table shows some 3,500 clones, roughly 70% of which occur a single time. The ten largest make up more than 12% of the sample. This sample was obtained from a patient who underwent chemoradiotherapy. These receptors were taken from a human donor with HPV-associated anogenital cancer.

The CDR3 region is CSVGQTNTEAFF. DNA of the CDR3: TGCAGCGTGGGACAGACGAACACTGAAGCTTTCTTT. The gene calls are TRBV29-1 and TRBJ1-1; 7 nucleotides match TRBD1. This CDR3 comprises 12 residues. With V trimmed by 6 bases and J by 1 base, 2 bases remained unmatched. Per germline, CDR1 SQVTM and CDR2 ANQGSEA.

This clone was seen a handful of times. V usage is TRBV2 and J usage is TRBJ1-5; 8 bases map to TRBD1. The ends lost 5 bases at V and 11 bases at J; junction bases unmatched: 8. CDR3 length: 13 amino acids. Germline CDR1 is SNHLY and CDR2 is FYNNEI. CDR3 nucleotides: TGTGCCAGCAGTCCCTTCGGACAGGGATCCCAGCATTTT. As protein: CASSPFGQGSQHF.

The chain carries TRBV7-3 and TRBJ2-3; D ambiguous. The CDR3 loop spans 13 amino acids. Germline CDR1 SGHTA, CDR2 FQGTGA. The V end was cut by 3 bases, the J end by 2 bases, with 6 bases between. This CDR3 is CASSFGSTDTQYF. CDR3 nucleotide sequence: TGTGCCAGCAGCTTTGGCTCCACAGATACGCAGTATTTT.

The V call is TRBV4-1, the J call TRBJ1-2, with TRBD1 as a possible D gene (5 bases). V lost 1 base to trimming and J lost 7 bases, with 13 bases between them. CDR3 length: 14 residues. Germline CDR1 MGHRA, CDR2 YSYEKL. The CDR3 DNA reads TGCGCCAGCAGCCAAGGGCAGGGTCCCGTTGGCTACACCTTC. This sequence encodes CASSQGQGPVGYTF.

V usage is TRBV4-1 and J usage is TRBJ1-4, with D possibly matching TRBD1 (5 bases). Germline assignment: CDR1 MGHRA and CDR2 YSYEKL. V was shortened by 0 bases and J by 8 bases, with 13 bases between the two germline ends. The CDR3 is 15 residues long. The CDR3 coding sequence is TGCGCCAGCAGCCAAGATCCAGGGTTGTACGAAAAACTGTTTTTT. Protein product: CASSQDPGLYEKLFF.

There are a few counts of this clone. This chain links TRBV5-6 with TRBJ1-2; no reliable D call. V gave up 4 bases and J gave up 6 bases, with 16 bases separating them. The CDR3 covers 14 residues. Germline CDR1 SGHDT, CDR2 YYEEEE. CDR3: CASSHHPTEHGYTF. The CDR3 nucleotides read TGTGCCAGCAGCCATCATCCGACGGAACATGGCTACACCTTC.

The sample holds one count of this clone. The genes are TRBV19 and TRBJ2-5; D gene uncertain. Per the germline V gene, CDR1 is LNHDA and CDR2 is SQIVND (reference sequence). With 3 bases removed from V and 2 bases from J, the gap between germline ends came to 10 bases. CDR3 length equals 14 residues. The CDR3 bases are TGTGCCAGTAGTATCCCAAGGCGGCAAGAGACCCAGTACTTC. Residues: CASSIPRRQETQYF.

This rearrangement joins TRBV12-5 to TRBJ2-7; D possibly uses TRBD1 or TRBD2 (5 bases each). The CDR3 extends over 14 amino acids. The germline V and J ends were trimmed by 6 bases and 1 base, with 13 bases remaining between them. The V gene's germline CDR1 is LGHNT and CDR2 FRNRAP. Written as DNA, the CDR3 is TGTGCTAGTGGACCGGGACCACCGTCCTACGAGCAGTACTTC. Translation: CASGPGPPSYEQYF.

The CDR3 spells CASSPQGFTEAFF. Here the CDR3 DNA reads TGTGCCAGCAGCCCGCAGGGCTTCACTGAAGCTTTCTTT. The rearrangement uses TRBV7-9 and TRBJ1-1, with a tentative D call TRBD1 (5 bases). V lost 5 bases and J lost 4, with 11 bases in between. The germline V gene has CDR1 SEHNR and CDR2 FQNEAQ (reference sequence). The CDR3 has 13 residues.

This chain connects TRBV10-3 to TRBJ1-2, with 8 bases fitting TRBD1. Germline V gene sequence: CDR1 ENHRY, CDR2 SYGVKD. The CDR3 runs to 15 residues. V was clipped by 11 bases and J by 13 bases; unmatched bases: 24. DNA for the CDR3: TGTGCCTCAAGAGTGGAGGGCGACAGGGGAAGGGAGTCCACCTTC. It yields the protein CASRVEGDRGRESTF.

The DNA for the CDR3 is TGTGCCAGCAGCGACCGGGACAGGGGTACAGATACGCAGTATTTT. Its translation is CASSDRDRGTDTQYF. The chain uses TRBV6-6 and TRBJ2-3; 10 bases match TRBD1. The germline V gene has CDR1 MNHNY and CDR2 SVGAGI (reference sequence). Germline trimming cut 6 bases from V and 3 bases from J; bases unmatched to any gene: 6. This CDR3 has 15 amino acids.

V gene TRBV6-1 combines with J gene TRBJ1-5, with a tentative D call TRBD1 (6 bases). Trimming left V 3 bases short and J 3 bases short, with 12 bases between. The CDR3 contains 15 residues. Germline values: CDR1 MNHNS, CDR2 SASEGT. DNA for the CDR3: TGTGCCAGCAGTGAGTTTGGGGACAACAATCAGCCCCAGCATTTT. This encodes CASSEFGDNNQPQHF.